This T cell receptor (beta chain) was captured by sequencing in a study of blood T cell repertoires in COVID-19. Study-level information: Material from acute and convalescent COVID-19 was sourced from the United States, Italy and Spain.

As handled by the study authors: Amplification of reference gene primers provided the estimated nucleated cell counts. Method: immunoSEQ multiplex PCR; TCRdb's copy keeps in-frame clones and lacks some. The V and J calls and clone size are taken from that table; D and trimming were inferred from the DNA. The sample records 87,000 or so clones, around 87% being singletons. This CDR3 region has 13 residues. Germline V CDR1 and CDR2: SGHRS, YFSETQ. Trimming removed 6 bases at V and 1 base at J, with 7 bases between. The sample was peripheral blood. V and J are TRBV5-1 and TRBJ2-2; D is undetermined. The clonotype originates from a human donor with acute or convalescent COVID-19. The donor label of this sample is uncertain. As DNA, the CDR3 is TGCGCCAGCATGTCAGAGAACACCGGGGAGCTGTTTTTT. It yields the protein CASMSENTGELFF. The full variable domain, its missing parts supplied by reference TRBV5-1 and TRBJ2-2, is KAGVTQTPRYLIKTRGQQVTLSCSPISGHRSVSWYQQTPGQGLQFLFEYFSETQRNKGNFPGRFSGRQFSNSRSEMNVSTLELGDSALYLCASMSENTGELFFGEGSRLTVL.